Listed here are 15 T cell receptor beta chains from one sample, sequenced in a study of CD8+ T cells in alopecia areata. The sequencing template was cDNA reverse transcribed from extracted RNA. Clones were sequenced by immunoSEQ multiplex PCR, and TCRdb holds only the in-frame ones, with some missing. Here the sample spans 200,000 to 250,000 clones, 50% to 65% being singletons. Sequenced here: CD4+ T cells sorted from blood, sampled at week 0. The source is a human donor with alopecia areata.

This sequence joins TRBV6-1 and TRBJ1-2, with TRBD1 matching 8 bases. The ends lost 6 bases at V and 6 bases at J; junction bases unmatched: 6. This CDR3 region has 13 residues. Germline V lookup: CDR1 MNHNS, CDR2 SASEGT. The DNA for the CDR3 is TGTGCCAGCAGCCTGGACAGGGTTGATGGCTACACCTTC. Protein: CASSLDRVDGYTF.

This chain connects TRBV4-1 to TRBJ2-1, with 8 bases that match TRBD2. V was pared by 4 bases and J by 7 bases, with 6 bases of the junction left unmatched. The V gene's germline CDR1 is MGHRA and CDR2 YSYEKL. CDR3 length equals 14 residues. In DNA form, the CDR3 reads TGCGCCAGCAGCCTTTTCGGGAGGGTTAATGAGCAGTTCTTC. Translation: CASSLFGRVNEQFF.

This clone turned up a few times. In the same sample, other DNA sequences code for this CDR3. The chain has TRBV30 and TRBJ1-5, with D possibly matching TRBD1 (5 bases). Germline lookup yields CDR1 GTSNPN and CDR2 SVGIG (reference sequence). The V end was cut by 0 bases, the J end by 4 bases, with 7 bases between. There are 13 residues in the CDR3. The CDR3 DNA reads as TGTGCCTGGAGTGTCCAGGGAAATCAGCCCCAGCATTTT. The encoded protein is CAWSVQGNQPQHF. Together with reference TRBV30 and TRBJ1-5, the CDR3 gives the full variable domain: SQTIHQWPATLVQPVGSPLSLECTVEGTSNPNLYWYRQAAGRGLQLLFYSVGIGQISSEVPQNLSASRPQDRQFILSSKKLLLSDSGFYLCAWSVQGNQPQHFGDGTRLSIL.

V and J are TRBV30 and TRBJ1-5, with D unclear. Trimming stripped 5 bases from V and 5 bases from J, with 16 bases between. CDR3 size: 14 residues. Germline lookup yields CDR1 GTSNPN and CDR2 SVGIG (reference sequence). The CDR3 reads CAWQRDGLDQPQHF. For the CDR3, the DNA is TGTGCCTGGCAGCGCGATGGGTTAGATCAGCCCCAGCATTTT.

The chain combines TRBV30 with TRBJ1-1; D possibly corresponds to TRBD1 (5 bases). The CDR3 has 13 amino acids. The germline V gene encodes CDR1 GTSNPN and CDR2 SVGIG (reference sequence). The CDR3 DNA is TGTGCTTCCCGCAAACAGGCGAACACTGAAGCTTTCTTT. Amino acid sequence: CASRKQANTEAFF.

This clone was counted only a few times. The chain recombines TRBV7-8 with TRBJ2-3; D not resolved. This CDR3 is 13 amino acids long. Trimming stripped 0 bases from V and 6 bases from J, with 7 bases between. The germline V gene encodes CDR1 SGHVS and CDR2 FQNEAQ. The CDR3 protein is CASSLAAVDTQYF. The CDR3 DNA sequence: TGTGCCAGCAGCTTAGCGGCAGTCGATACGCAGTATTTT.

V usage is TRBV5-6 and J usage is TRBJ2-3, with 7 nucleotides matching TRBD2. V shed 0 bases, J shed 6 bases, and the junction held 10 bases outside the gene matches. Germline V lookup: CDR1 SGHDT, CDR2 YYEEEE. This CDR3 contains 16 residues. The CDR3 spells CASSLGLAVAPDTQYF. CDR3 bases: TGTGCCAGCAGCTTGGGGCTAGCGGTCGCACCGGATACGCAGTATTTT.

The rearrangement joins TRBV27 to TRBJ1-3, with TRBD1 identical over 7 bases. In germline, CDR1 is MNHEY, CDR2 SMNVEV (reference sequence). The CDR3 runs to 14 residues. J lost 2 bases, V lost 5 bases, and 3 bases had no gene match. The CDR3 spells CASSRQGTGNTIYF. The CDR3 DNA reads as TGTGCCAGCAGTCGACAGGGTACTGGAAACACCATATATTTT.

The chain combines TRBV4-1 with TRBJ1-2; no clear D. The germline V gene has CDR1 MGHRA and CDR2 YSYEKL. The length of the CDR3 is 14 residues. With 5 bases removed from V and 1 base from J, the gap between germline ends came to 11 bases. CDR3 DNA: TGCGCCAGCAGCGACTTACGGGGTAACTATGGCTACACCTTC. Translating it yields CASSDLRGNYGYTF.

The chain recombines TRBV7-8 with TRBJ1-1; no definite D call. Trimming took off 4 bases at V and 1 base at J, with 10 bases between the two ends. The CDR3 sequence is 14 residues long. CDR1 SGHVS and CDR2 FQNEAQ come from the germline V gene. CDR3 in DNA: TGTGCCAGCAGCTATGAGAACAGGAACACTGAAGCTTTCTTT. Translation: CASSYENRNTEAFF.

The chain has TRBV15 and TRBJ2-7; D possibly corresponds to TRBD1 (6 bases). Germline V CDR1 and CDR2: LNHNV, YYDKDF (reference sequence). There are 15 residues in the CDR3. Trimming took off 1 base at V and 0 bases at J, with 10 bases between the two ends. The CDR3 protein is CATSRGEGGSYEQYF. In DNA form, the CDR3 reads TGTGCCACCAGCAGAGGTGAAGGGGGCTCCTACGAGCAGTACTTC.

The chain carries TRBV11-2 and TRBJ2-1; possible D gene TRBD2, 5 bases. Germline V CDR1 and CDR2: SGHAT, FQNNGV. This CDR3 has 14 residues. The ends were cut back, 4 bases at V and 3 bases at J, with 10 bases in the middle. This CDR3 is CASSSVRGYNEQFF. The CDR3 DNA is TGTGCCAGCAGCTCCGTCCGGGGCTACAATGAGCAGTTCTTC. Together with reference TRBV11-2 and TRBJ2-1, the CDR3 gives the full variable domain: EAGVAQSPRYKIIEKRQSVAFWCNPISGHATLYWYQQILGQGPKLLIQFQNNGVVDDSQLPKDRFSAERLKGVDSTLKIQPAKLEDSAVYLCASSSVRGYNEQFFGPGTRLTVL.

CDR3 loop: CSVERQGSWGYTF. The CDR3 DNA sequence: TGCAGCGTTGAGCGCCAGGGGAGTTGGGGCTACACCTTC. V gene TRBV29-1 combines with J gene TRBJ1-2; D is possibly TRBD1 (6 bases). CDR1 is SQVTM, CDR2 ANQGSEA, per germline. The length of the CDR3 is 13 residues. Trimming cost V 3 bases and J 8 bases, with 16 bases left between them.

The chain links TRBV11-2 to TRBJ2-2, with D perhaps being TRBD1 or TRBD2 (5 bases each). Germline V gives CDR1 SGHAT, CDR2 FQNNGV. Between the trimmed V and J ends, which lost 2 bases and 6 bases, there was a span of 7 bases. CDR3 length: 13 residues. CDR3 DNA: TGTGCCAGCAGCTTACAGGGAGCCGGGGAGCTGTTTTTT. Residues: CASSLQGAGELFF.

The rearrangement links TRBV7-3 to TRBJ1-1, with D hard to call. V gave up 3 bases and J gave up 2 bases, with 7 bases separating them. Per the germline V gene, CDR1 is SGHTA and CDR2 is FQGTGA. There are 13 residues in the CDR3. In nucleotides, the CDR3 is TGTGCCAGCAGCTTCCAGATAAACACTGAAGCTTTCTTT. Its translation is CASSFQINTEAFF.